The rows below give T cell receptor beta chains drawn from one sample of a study of response to subunit inactivated influenza vaccine. TCRdb itself ran the RT-PCR reads through MiXCR, one entry per CDR3 protein. The sample consists of about 190,000 distinct CDR3 sequences, 14% of them appearing once. Sequenced material: CD8+ T cells sorted from PBMCs, taken around 5 days after vaccination. These receptors all come from a man over 45 who received an inactivated influenza vaccine. The CDR3 runs from the conserved cysteine through the conserved F or W. D genes are given only for firm matches. Size values are once, few and many counts, or a class for expanded clones, and some rows have none.

v_gene	abundance	d_gene	j_gene	CDR3nt	CDR3aa
TRBV25-1	-	-	TRBJ2-2	TGTGCCACCACTCTCAGTACCGGGGAGCTGTTTTTT	CATTLSTGELFF
TRBV20-1	few	TRBD2	TRBJ2-3	TGCAGTGCTAGAGTGCCTAGCGGGTACACAGATACGCAGTATTTT	CSARVPSGYTDTQYF
TRBV6-2/TRBV6-3	-	-	TRBJ1-2	TGTGCCAGCAGGACCATACGGGACCCACCTAACTATGGCTACACCTTC	CASRTIRDPPNYGYTF
TRBV6-1	few	-	TRBJ2-1	TGTGCCAGCAGTCGGAATAACCCGTCAGGCTACAATGAGCAGTTCTTC	CASSRNNPSGYNEQFF
TRBV29-1	-	-	TRBJ2-7	TGCAGCGTTGAAGATCGGCGGCAGGGGAAGGGAGAGCAGTACTTC	CSVEDRRQGKGEQYF
TRBV7-9	few	-	TRBJ2-1	TGTGCCAGCAGCTTAGGAGAAGAGCAGTTCTTC	CASSLGEEQFF
TRBV7-9	many	-	TRBJ2-7	TGTGCCAGCAGCGAAAGGGGGTACGAGCAGTACTTC	CASSERGYEQYF
TRBV20-1	few	TRBD1	TRBJ2-1	TGCAGTGCCCAAAACTGGACAGGACCCTACAATGAGCAGTTCTTC	CSAQNWTGPYNEQFF
TRBV4-3	-	TRBD2	TRBJ2-7	TGCGCCAGCAGCCAAGATGGACTAGCGGGAGCCTACGAGCAGTACTTC	CASSQDGLAGAYEQYF
TRBV27	few	-	TRBJ1-1	TGTGCCAGCAGTTTAAGGGCAGGCATCTTCACCTATGAAGCTTTCTTT	CASSLRAGIFTYEAFF
TRBV30	medium-sized	-	TRBJ1-1	TGTGCCTGGAGTCTGGACACTGAAGCTTTCTTT	CAWSLDTEAFF
TRBV28	-	TRBD2	TRBJ2-2	TGTGCCAGCAGTATTCTGGGACTAGCGGCGAACACCGGGGAGCTGTTTTTT	CASSILGLAANTGELFF
TRBV28	-	-	TRBJ2-7	TGTGCCAGCAGTTTAAGACCCAGGTCCCCGTACTCCTACGAGCAGTACTTC	CASSLRPRSPYSYEQYF
TRBV2	-	-	TRBJ2-3	TGTGCCAGCAGTGAAGCGCTTGTAGAGCGGTACACAGATACGCAGTATTTT	CASSEALVERYTDTQYF
TRBV9	-	-	TRBJ1-2	TGTGCCAGCAGCCCCGGAGGGGGGGCTGGCTATGGCTACACCTTC	CASSPGGGAGYGYTF
TRBV6-1	-	-	TRBJ1-5	TGTGCCAGCAGCCTCGACAGATCCCTCAATCAGCCCCAGCATTTT	CASSLDRSLNQPQHF
TRBV10-3	many	-	TRBJ2-4	TGTGCCATCAGTGAGTCTTTGACGAACAAAAACATTCAGTACTTC	CAISESLTNKNIQYF
TRBV7-9	-	TRBD1	TRBJ1-1	TGTGCCAGCAGCTCAACCGGGACAGGGGGCCTCCCTGAGGCTTTCTTT	CASSSTGTGGLPEAFF
TRBV6-5	-	-	TRBJ1-1	TGTGCCAGCAGTTACTCGGGAACAAGTCCGACTGAAGCTTTCTTT	CASSYSGTSPTEAFF
TRBV7-6	-	TRBD2	TRBJ2-2	TGTGCCAGCAGCTTAGCCTTGCCAGCGGGAGTCTCAGGGGAGCTGTTTTTT	CASSLALPAGVSGELFF
TRBV5-6	many	-	TRBJ2-1	TGTGCCAGCAGCAGTCATTTGACCTACAATGAGCAGTTCTTC	CASSSHLTYNEQFF
TRBV5-5	few	TRBD1	TRBJ2-3	TGTGCCAGCAGCTTGAGGTGGGACAGGGGTTCGGATACGCAGTATTTT	CASSLRWDRGSDTQYF
TRBV5-1	few	-	TRBJ2-5	TGCGCCAGCACAATGTTAGGAGGAGACCAAGAGACCCAGTACTTC	CASTMLGGDQETQYF
TRBV4-2	few	TRBD2	TRBJ2-1	TGTGCCAGCAGCCAAGCGGGGGGGCACCACAATGAGCAGTTCTTC	CASSQAGGHHNEQFF
TRBV10-3	-	TRBD2	TRBJ2-2	TGTGCCACCATAGCGGGATCGAACACCGGGGAGCTGTTTTTT	CATIAGSNTGELFF
TRBV5-1	many	-	TRBJ1-1	TGTGCCAGCAGCTTAGTGGGTACTGAAGCTTTCTTT	CASSLVGTEAFF
TRBV29-1	-	TRBD1	TRBJ2-3	TGCAGCGTTGATCCGGGAGGGACAGGGGGCGAATTGACAGATACGCAGTATTTT	CSVDPGGTGGELTDTQYF
TRBV5-6	few	TRBD1	TRBJ2-5	TGTGCCAGCAGCGAGGACAGGGAGGAGACCCAGTACTTC	CASSEDREETQYF
TRBV12-3/TRBV12-4	-	-	TRBJ1-4	TGTGCCAGCAGTTTAGGGGTTCGGGAAAAACTGTTTTTT	CASSLGVREKLFF
TRBV4-3	many	-	TRBJ1-1	TGCGCCAGCAGCCAAGTTCGCGAATCCATGAACACTGAAGCTTTCTTT	CASSQVRESMNTEAFF
TRBV15	few	-	TRBJ1-1	TGTGCCACCAGCAGAGATCTGACATTAACTGAAGCTTTCTTT	CATSRDLTLTEAFF
TRBV7-8	many	-	TRBJ2-6	TGTGCCAGCAGCGCCGTTACAGGGATCTCTGGGGCCAACGTCCTGACTTTC	CASSAVTGISGANVLTF
TRBV19	-	-	TRBJ2-7	TGTGCCAGTAGTATCGGCCAGATGGGGGTGTACGAGCAGTACTTC	CASSIGQMGVYEQYF
TRBV6-5	many	-	TRBJ2-5	TGTGCCAGCAGTTACTCTGGGGAGACCCAGTACTTC	CASSYSGETQYF
TRBV20-1	-	-	TRBJ1-5	TGCAGTGCTAGAGACCTAGGGCAATATAGCAATCAGCCCCAGCATTTT	CSARDLGQYSNQPQHF
TRBV2	-	-	TRBJ2-2	TGTGCCAGCAGTGATCTCAGGGTGAACACCGGGGAGCTGTTTTTT	CASSDLRVNTGELFF
TRBV15	-	TRBD2	TRBJ2-2	TGTGCCACCAGCAGCCCTGAGGGGCGGGGGATAACCGGGGAGCTGTTTTTT	CATSSPEGRGITGELFF
TRBV20-1	-	-	TRBJ2-5	TGCAGTGCTAGTACGATTCTGGAAGAGACCCAGTACTTC	CSASTILEETQYF
TRBV3-1	many	TRBD2	TRBJ2-1	TGTGCCAGCAGCCAAGGGGAGGGCCGTTACAATGAGCAGTTCTTC	CASSQGEGRYNEQFF
TRBV9	-	TRBD2	TRBJ2-1	TGTGCCAGCAGCGTATGGACGGGAGGGAACAATGAGCAGTTCTTC	CASSVWTGGNNEQFF
TRBV24-1	many	TRBD1	TRBJ2-1	TGTGCCACCAGTGATCTCCCAGGACAGGGGGCCAACAATGAGCAGTTCTTC	CATSDLPGQGANNEQFF
TRBV20-1	few	-	TRBJ1-1	TGCAGTGCTAGTCCCGGGGGCACTGAAGCTTTCTTT	CSASPGGTEAFF
TRBV12-3/TRBV12-4	many	-	TRBJ1-1	TGTGCCAGCAGTTTAGGGACAGCGAACACTGAAGCTTTCTTT	CASSLGTANTEAFF
TRBV5-6	many	-	TRBJ2-5	TGTGCCAGCAGCTTGGAGTCGCCGGAACTATGGTACCAAGAGACCCAGTACTTC	CASSLESPELWYQETQYF
TRBV24-1	-	-	TRBJ2-2	TGTGCCACCAGTGCTCCTGGGGGGCTCCGGGAGCTGTTTTTT	CATSAPGGLRELFF
TRBV5-6	many	-	TRBJ1-1	TGTGCCAGCAGCTTGGGGTTCTTGGAGGCGAACACTGAAGCTTTCTTT	CASSLGFLEANTEAFF